This T cell receptor beta chain was sequenced during a study of blood T cells in healthy people across ages. Next came a second PCR, run for about 7 to 12 cycles, which used a sample-barcoded 5' primer along with a J-beta primer mix. MiXCR was run by TCRdb on the 5' RACE reads, yielding one entry per CDR3 protein. This table has around 700,000 distinct CDR3 sequences, around a quarter appearing once. CDR1 and CDR2 from the germline V gene are DFQATT and SNEGSKA (reference sequence). Trimming removed 6 bases from V and 1 base from J; junction bases left unmatched: 13. This CDR3 has 17 amino acids. The same specimen was also included in a second study, on T cells of mothers and their children.

The sample comprised blood. The TCR sequence derives from a boy aged 10-17 years in good health. The rearrangement uses TRBV20-1 and TRBJ1-4, with 8 bases lining up with TRBD1. CDR3 coding DNA: TGCAGTGCCCACCCAGGGGGCGCCCCCCTAACTAATGAAAAACTGTTTTTT. This translates into CSAHPGGAPLTNEKLFF.